This T cell receptor beta chain came from a study of radiation and T cells in renal cell carcinoma. The assay was immunoSEQ multiplex PCR, and TCRdb's table has in-frame clones only and misses some. Of approximately 120,000 clones listed, 81% were seen once; the top ten hold roughly 6%. General study results and limits: From baseline, blood top tumor clonotypes peaked at 2 weeks post-radiation.

As regards this clone: Its antigen is undetermined.

This sample's time point: blood 2 weeks post-SBRT. Treatment here: 15 Gy SBRT to primary tumor, nephrectomy 4 weeks later. Radiation-treated patients gave blood at baseline, week 2 and week 4. The sequence derives from a man aged 45 to 65 with renal cell carcinoma. The source was blood, collected from a patient whose treatment included radiotherapy and nephrectomy.

The CDR3 nucleotides read TGTGCCAGCAGCTACTCCGCAGATACGCAGTATTTT. Its protein is CASSYSADTQYF. The chain is built from TRBV11-2 and TRBJ2-3; unclear D gene. In germline, CDR1 is SGHAT, CDR2 FQNNGV. The CDR3 contains 12 residues. The V end was cut by 4 bases, the J end by 4 bases, with 6 bases between.